The 20 T cell receptor beta chains presented below share a single source sample, sequenced in a study of shared clonotypes between healthy human individuals. Generated by immunoSEQ multiplex PCR, the TCRdb table keeps only in-frame clones and is missing some. The table lists 950,000 to 1,100,000 clones, 75% to 80% of them singletons. Material for sequencing was memory CD4+ T cells from PBMCs. Subset here: CD45RA-negative fraction. All receptors derive from a man aged 18-30 years in good health. Some clones in this sample may be carry-over from other donors' samples.

The V call is TRBV9, the J call TRBJ2-7, with 7 bases matching TRBD2. Trimming cost V 4 bases and J 9 bases; bases outside gene matches: 10. The CDR3 covers 13 residues. CDR1 is SGDLS, CDR2 YYNGEE, per germline. CDR3 loop: CASSPGGESWQYF. For the CDR3, the DNA is TGTGCCAGCAGCCCTGGGGGGGAGTCATGGCAGTACTTC. Variable domain in full (rest from reference TRBV9 and TRBJ2-7): DSGVTQTPKHLITATGQRVTLRCSPRSGDLSVYWYQQSLDQGLQFLIQYYNGEERAKGNILERFSAQQFPDLHSELNLSSLELGDSALYFCASSPGGESWQYFGPGTRLTVT.

This clone was counted between two and nine times. This chain uses TRBV2 with TRBJ1-4, with 7 bases identical to TRBD1. After removal of 7 bases from V and 4 bases from J, the junction contained 6 bases not matched to a gene. This CDR3 is built from 14 residues. The V gene's germline CDR1 is SNHLY and CDR2 FYNNEI. The CDR3 spells CASTRDSYNEKLFF. The CDR3 coding sequence is TGTGCCAGCACCAGGGACAGTTATAATGAAAAACTGTTTTTT.

Comments on this clone: This CDR3 is also generated by other DNA sequences in the sample. This chain connects TRBV6-5 to TRBJ1-2, with 8 bases identical to TRBD1. The V segment lost 6 bases and the J segment 4 bases; nucleotides outside the gene matches: 4. CDR3 size: 13 residues. CDR1 and CDR2 from the germline V gene are MNHEY and SVGAGI. CDR3: CASSPDRGYGYTF. CDR3 DNA: TGTGCCAGCAGCCCCGACAGGGGCTATGGCTACACCTTC.

This chain links TRBV7-8 with TRBJ2-1; D possibly uses TRBD1 or TRBD2 (5 bases each). This CDR3 spans 12 amino acids. The germline V gene encodes CDR1 SGHVS and CDR2 FQNEAQ. The V end lost 1 base, the J end lost 13 bases, and 11 bases lay between the germline ends. The CDR3 nucleotides read TGTGCCAGCAGCTTAGTGGGGACCGCTCAGTTCTTC. Its translation is CASSLVGTAQFF. The variable domain in full, with the rest retrieved from reference TRBV7-8 and TRBJ2-1, is GAGVSQSPRYKVAKRGQDVALRCDPISGHVSLFWYQQALGQGPEFLTYFQNEAQLDKSGLPSDRFFAERPEGSVSTLKIQRTQQEDSAVYLCASSLVGTAQFFGPGTRLTVL.

This clone has a single count. The V gene is TRBV9, the J gene TRBJ2-1; D is unresolved. Germline V gives CDR1 SGDLS, CDR2 YYNGEE. Trimming took 3 bases from V and 6 from J, leaving 10 bases between them. This CDR3 contains 13 residues. The CDR3 loop reads CASSGSGGNEQFF. Written as DNA, the CDR3 is TGTGCCAGCAGCGGGTCGGGCGGCAATGAGCAGTTCTTC.

Notes on this clone: This likely reflects a read error, since a far larger clone is one base away. Different DNA sequences within this sample yield the same CDR3. The rearrangement joins TRBV5-4 to TRBJ1-2, with D maybe TRBD1 (6 bases). The CDR3 loop spans 16 amino acids. Germline V gene sequence: CDR1 SGHNT, CDR2 YYREEE (reference sequence). CDR3 in DNA: TGTGCCAGCAGTTTGGGGGCCCATAGGGGTGTCGATGGCTACACCTTC. Translated: CASSLGAHRGVDGYTF.

V is TRBV5-1 and J is TRBJ1-4; weak D call: TRBD1 (5 bases). V was cut by 4 bases and J by 0 bases, with 10 bases left in between. There are 15 residues in the CDR3. Germline-derived CDR1 and CDR2 are SGHRS and YFSETQ. The CDR3 is CASSGDGTTNEKLFF. Here the CDR3 DNA reads TGCGCCAGCAGCGGGGACGGGACAACTAATGAAAAACTGTTTTTT.

With respect to this clone: The same CDR3 is also encoded by other DNA sequences in this sample. The J gene is TRBJ1-1, the V gene TRBV29-1, with unresolved D. The CDR3 runs 11 residues. The V end lost 3 bases, the J end lost 6 bases, and 8 bases lay between the germline ends. CDR1 SQVTM and CDR2 ANQGSEA come from the germline V gene. The CDR3 coding sequence is TGCAGCGTTGAGGTGCGCGCTGAAGCTTTCTTT. Amino acid sequence: CSVEVRAEAFF.

The chain uses TRBV5-1 and TRBJ2-1, with 15 bases that match TRBD2. Germline values: CDR1 SGHRS, CDR2 YFSETQ. The CDR3 has 17 residues. The V segment lost 6 bases and the J segment 5 bases; nucleotides outside the gene matches: 9. The CDR3 bases are TGCGCCAGCACACCTTTGGGACTAGCGGGAGGTCACAATGAGCAGTTCTTC. Encoded protein: CASTPLGLAGGHNEQFF.

This clone was detected a few times. V is TRBV10-3 and J is TRBJ2-2; 8 bases map to TRBD2. The junction had 6 bases not matched to a gene; V was cut back by 3 bases and J by 3 bases. Germline CDR1 and CDR2: ENHRY and SYGVKD. The length of the CDR3 is 16 residues. The CDR3 bases are TGTGCCATCAGTGATTCTACTAGCGGCTACACCGGGGAGCTGTTTTTT. It is translated as CAISDSTSGYTGELFF.

The chain has TRBV5-4 and TRBJ2-7, with 8 bases lining up with TRBD2. V was clipped by 9 bases and J by 6 bases; unmatched bases: 17. The CDR3 is made up of 15 amino acids. The germline V gene has CDR1 SGHNT and CDR2 YYREEE (reference sequence). The CDR3 region is CATNAGRSGMSEQYF. For the CDR3, the DNA is TGTGCCACCAATGCGGGGCGTAGCGGGATGAGCGAGCAGTACTTC. The variable domain in full, completed from reference TRBV5-4 and TRBJ2-7, reads ETGVTQSPTHLIKTRGQQVTLRCSSQSGHNTVSWYQQALGQGPQFIFQYYREEENGRGNFPPRFSGLQFPNYSSELNVNALELDDSALYLCATNAGRSGMSEQYFGPGTRLTVT.

This clone was picked up a small number of times. The rearrangement links TRBV30 to TRBJ2-5; 10 bases are a match to TRBD1. This CDR3 has 16 amino acids. The germline V gene has CDR1 GTSNPN and CDR2 SVGIG (reference sequence). V dropped 3 bases and J dropped 4; count of bases not matched to a gene: 11. This CDR3 reads CAWSGRDRGFLETQYF. The CDR3 nucleotides are TGTGCCTGGAGCGGCCGGGACAGGGGATTCCTAGAGACCCAGTACTTC.

The sample holds one count of this clone. This chain joins TRBV6-1 and TRBJ1-1; D gene ambiguous. CDR3 length: 13 amino acids. With 4 bases removed from V and 2 bases from J, the gap between germline ends came to 8 bases. In germline, CDR1 is MNHNS, CDR2 SASEGT. CDR3 in amino acids: CASSGRTNTEAFF. The CDR3 coding sequence is TGTGCCAGCAGTGGGAGAACCAACACTGAAGCTTTCTTT.

The gene calls are TRBV4-1 and TRBJ2-5, with 9 bases identical to TRBD1. Germline CDR1 MGHRA, CDR2 YSYEKL. V was clipped by 3 bases and J by 5 bases; unmatched bases: 7. The CDR3 totals 15 residues. The CDR3 coding sequence is TGCGCCAGCAGCCAGGGACAGGGTGTAAGGGAGACCCAGTACTTC. Translation gives CASSQGQGVRETQYF.

The genes are TRBV9 and TRBJ2-7, with D perhaps matching TRBD1 (6 bases). Trimming took off 2 bases at V and 0 bases at J, with 12 bases between the two ends. Germline V CDR1 and CDR2: SGDLS, YYNGEE. The CDR3 runs to 15 residues. The CDR3 region has the DNA TGTGCCAGCAGCGTGAGCCCGGACAGCTCCTACGAGCAGTACTTC. Protein: CASSVSPDSSYEQYF.

J is TRBJ2-5 and V is TRBV10-3; D is possibly TRBD1 (7 bases). Trimming took off 2 bases at V and 5 bases at J, with 15 bases between the two ends. Germline V gene sequence: CDR1 ENHRY, CDR2 SYGVKD. The CDR3 extends over 15 amino acids. CDR3 residues: CAISEVRGVAETQYF. CDR3 in DNA: TGTGCCATCAGTGAGGTCAGGGGGGTTGCGGAGACCCAGTACTTC.

On this clone: The same CDR3 can be traced to other DNA sequences in this sample. The J gene is TRBJ2-3, the V gene TRBV10-3, with D unresolved. CDR1 is ENHRY and CDR2 is SYGVKD in the germline V gene. V was pared by 0 bases and J by 4 bases, with 5 bases between. The CDR3 has 13 amino acids. CDR3 sequence (DNA): TGTGCCATCAGTGAGTCGGGGTCAGATACGCAGTATTTT. Translation: CAISESGSDTQYF.

The chain recombines TRBV14 with TRBJ2-2; D possibly uses TRBD1 or TRBD2 (5 bases each). This CDR3 has 13 amino acids. With 3 bases removed from V and 3 bases from J, the gap between germline ends came to 5 bases. In germline, CDR1 is SGHDN, CDR2 FVKESK. Written as DNA, the CDR3 is TGTGCCAGCAGCCAGGGGGACACCGGGGAGCTGTTTTTT. Protein product: CASSQGDTGELFF. Combining the CDR3 with reference TRBV14 and TRBJ2-2 gives the whole variable domain EAGVTQFPSHSVIEKGQTVTLRCDPISGHDNLYWYRRVMGKEIKFLLHFVKESKQDESGMPNNRFLAERTGGTYSTLKVQPAELEDSGVYFCASSQGDTGELFFGEGSRLTVL.

The CDR3 reads CASSSHRASGTEAFF. In DNA form, the CDR3 reads TGTGCCAGCAGCTCACACAGGGCAAGCGGCACTGAAGCTTTCTTT. This sequence joins TRBV7-9 and TRBJ1-1; TRBD1 might be the D (6 bases). The CDR3 sequence is 15 residues long. CDR1 is SEHNR and CDR2 is FQNEAQ in the germline V gene (reference sequence). The V end lost 4 bases, the J end lost 4 bases, and 16 bases lay between the germline ends.

The chain couples TRBV5-4 to TRBJ1-3, with TRBD1 matching over 9 bases. The germline V gene has CDR1 SGHNT and CDR2 YYREEE (reference sequence). This CDR3 spans 16 amino acids. V was pared by 0 bases and J by 4 bases, with 5 bases of the junction left unmatched. The CDR3 DNA follows: TGTGCCAGCAGCTTGGGCGGGACAGGGAGAGGAAACACCATATATTTT. Translating it yields CASSLGGTGRGNTIYF. The complete variable domain, with remaining parts taken from reference TRBV5-4 and TRBJ1-3, reads ETGVTQSPTHLIKTRGQQVTLRCSSQSGHNTVSWYQQALGQGPQFIFQYYREEENGRGNFPPRFSGLQFPNYSSELNVNALELDDSALYLCASSLGGTGRGNTIYFGEGSWLTVV.